One TCR beta chain is described in this entry. Its antigen is currently unknown. Each donor gave roughly 9.8 milliliters of peripheral blood. Samples each yielded at least 5.5 micrograms of total RNA. Then a second PCR, running about 6 to 12 cycles, was carried out with a sample-barcoded 5' primer and a J-beta primer mix. No fewer than 2.5 million CDR3-containing paired-end reads came from each sample. TCRdb re-called the 5' RACE reads through MiXCR, storing one row per CDR3 protein. Seen here are approximately 850,000 distinct CDR3 sequences, roughly 44% observed once, and the top ten hold roughly 19%. This sample stems from a study of blood T cells in healthy people across ages. Findings of the study overall: Long-lived donors had more naive CD4+ cells and higher diversity than aged donors.

Germline V gene lookup returns CDR1 SGHTA and CDR2 FQGTGA. This CDR3 is 15 amino acids long. Trimming cost V 0 bases and J 9 bases, with 12 bases left between them. The V and J genes are TRBV7-3 and TRBJ1-6; D not resolved. Sequenced input: blood. This receptor was taken from a man in his 60s in good health. This chain's CDR3 is CASSLTYSAGSPLHF. The CDR3 DNA sequence: TGTGCCAGCAGCTTAACGTACTCGGCCGGTTCACCCCTCCACTTT.